One sample yielded the 30 T cell receptor beta chains listed below, sequenced in a study of shared clonotypes between healthy human individuals. TCRdb keeps only in-frame clones here, not all; method: immunoSEQ multiplex PCR. This table has fewer than 600,000 clones, about 74% appearing once. Material: PBMCs. These receptor sequences come from a woman aged 40 to 50 in good health. Some clones in this sample may be carry-over from other donors' samples.

The rearrangement joins TRBV7-9 to TRBJ1-5, with D possibly being TRBD1 (6 bases). V was cut by 5 bases and J by 2 bases, with 22 bases left in between. In germline, CDR1 is SEHNR, CDR2 FQNEAQ (reference sequence). The CDR3 has 18 residues. The CDR3 reads CASSSTDSRAVGNQPQHF. The DNA of the CDR3 is TGTGCCAGCAGCAGCACGGACAGCCGAGCGGTTGGCAATCAGCCCCAGCATTTT.

The chain employs TRBV6-4 and TRBJ1-2; D not resolved. The V gene lost 6 bases and the J gene lost 7 bases, with 15 bases spanning the gap. CDR3 size: 13 residues. The germline CDR1 and CDR2 sequences are MRHNA and SNTAGT. The CDR3 DNA sequence: TGTGCCAGCAGACCCCGACTAACTGGTGGCTACACCTTC. Protein sequence: CASRPRLTGGYTF.

The V and J genes are TRBV7-2 and TRBJ2-7; 7 nucleotides align to TRBD1. Germline V lookup: CDR1 SGHTA, CDR2 FQGNSA. Trimming cost V 8 bases and J 3 bases; bases outside gene matches: 13. This CDR3 is built from 15 residues. CDR3 DNA sequence: TGTGCCAGCTCCCCTGGTGGGACAGCCTACTACGAGCAGTACTTC. It is translated as CASSPGGTAYYEQYF.

The chain is built from TRBV7-9 and TRBJ2-7, with D possibly TRBD2 on 6 matching bases. The CDR3 runs 14 residues. Germline CDR1 SEHNR, CDR2 FQNEAQ (reference sequence). Trimming shortened V by 4 bases and J by 6 bases, and 16 bases separated the two germline ends. The CDR3 region is CASSSIGLRGEQYF. DNA for the CDR3: TGTGCCAGCAGCTCTATTGGGTTGCGGGGCGAGCAGTACTTC.

V gene TRBV28 combines with J gene TRBJ2-7, with 8 nucleotides matching TRBD2. Unmatched junction bases numbered 13, after V lost 6 bases and J lost 9 bases. The CDR3 loop spans 14 amino acids. Germline V gene sequence: CDR1 MDHEN, CDR2 SYDVKM. The chain's CDR3 is CASRSSGSSEGQYF. The CDR3 DNA reads TGTGCCAGCAGATCCAGCGGGAGTTCGGAGGGGCAGTACTTC.

Many counts were recorded for this clone. The gene calls are TRBV4-2 and TRBJ1-1; 8 nucleotides agree with TRBD1. The ends lost 1 base at V and 6 bases at J; junction bases unmatched: 4. CDR1 and CDR2 (germline): LGHNA, YNFKEQ. The CDR3 has 14 amino acids. The CDR3 DNA reads TGTGCCAGCAGCCAAGCTCAGGGGGCTGCTGAAGCTTTCTTT. Its protein product is CASSQAQGAAEAFF.

The rearrangement uses TRBV5-4 and TRBJ2-2, with 11 positions matching TRBD2. This CDR3 comprises 16 residues. V lost 3 bases to trimming and J lost 1 base; unmatched junction nucleotides: 2. Germline assignment: CDR1 SGHNT and CDR2 YYREEE (reference sequence). The CDR3 coding sequence is TGTGCCAGCAGCTCGGGACTAGCGGAGAACACCGGGGAGCTGTTTTTT. Translation gives CASSSGLAENTGELFF.

As to this clone: This may arise from a read error, as a much more abundant clone is one base away. The chain recombines TRBV30 with TRBJ2-2; either TRBD1 or TRBD2 may fit D (5 bases each). The CDR3 loop spans 13 amino acids. Germline values: CDR1 GTSNPN, CDR2 SVGIG (reference sequence). The CDR3 loop is CTWRRRGTGELFF. The CDR3 coding sequence is TGTACCTGGAGGCGTAGGGGCACCGGGGAGCTGTTTTTT.

With respect to this clone: This is likely an artifact of a read error, given a far larger clone one base away. Other nucleotide sequences in the sample specify the same CDR3. The rearrangement joins TRBV29-1 to TRBJ1-2; no clear D gene. The germline V gene encodes CDR1 SQVTM and CDR2 ANQGSEA. CDR3 length: 11 amino acids. CDR3 nucleotides: TGCAGCGTCGAAGTTGAGCAGGGCTACACCTTC. It codes for CSVEVEQGYTF.

This clone showed up just a few times. A far larger clone is off by one base, so a read error is likely. In the same sample, other DNA sequences code for this CDR3. J is TRBJ2-5 and V is TRBV4-2, with 14 bases identical to TRBD2. Germline CDR1 reads LGHNA; CDR2 reads YNFKEQ. Trimming took 4 bases from V and 5 from J; bases not matched to a gene: 9. CDR3 length equals 17 residues. CDR3 loop: CASSPRLAGGMEETQYF. CDR3 nucleotides: TGTGCCAGCAGCCCGCGACTAGCGGGAGGGATGGAGGAGACCCAGTACTTC.

The sample holds a few counts of this clone. This chain connects TRBV28 to TRBJ2-4; D might be TRBD1 or TRBD2, each matching 5 bases. The germline V and J ends were trimmed by 7 bases and 3 bases, with 10 bases remaining between them. Germline values: CDR1 MDHEN, CDR2 SYDVKM. The CDR3 totals 13 residues. The CDR3 DNA reads as TGTGCCAGCAATCCGGGGCGCAAAAACATTCAGTACTTC. Amino acid sequence: CASNPGRKNIQYF.

The gene calls are TRBV7-3 and TRBJ1-1; a weak D match, TRBD1 (5 bases). CDR1 and CDR2 from the germline V gene are SGHTA and FQGTGA. The CDR3 covers 13 residues. Trimming took off 4 bases at V and 3 bases at J, with 9 bases between the two ends. The CDR3: CASSSQTDTEAFF. DNA for the CDR3: TGTGCCAGCAGCTCCCAGACAGACACTGAAGCTTTCTTT.

J is TRBJ1-1 and V is TRBV27; 7 bases align to TRBD1. This CDR3 has 14 amino acids. V was clipped by 5 bases and J by 6 bases; unmatched bases: 9. Germline CDR1 is MNHEY and CDR2 is SMNVEV (reference sequence). DNA for the CDR3: TGTGCCAGCAGTAGACTACAGGGGAGCGCTGAAGCTTTCTTT. Amino acid sequence: CASSRLQGSAEAFF.

The J gene is TRBJ1-6, the V gene TRBV6-5; 8 bases line up with TRBD1. This CDR3 contains 14 residues. CDR1 and CDR2 (germline): MNHEY, SVGAGI. The trim removed 6 bases at V and 7 bases at J, leaving 5 bases unmatched. CDR3 in amino acids: CASSQGAGNSPLHF. In DNA, the CDR3 is TGTGCCAGCAGCCAGGGGGCCGGGAATTCACCCCTCCACTTT.

The J gene is TRBJ2-2, the V gene TRBV29-1, with D perhaps matching TRBD1 or TRBD2 (5 bases each). The germline V and J ends were trimmed by 6 bases and 0 bases, with 11 bases remaining between them. This CDR3 comprises 14 residues. Germline CDR1 reads SQVTM; CDR2 reads ANQGSEA. The CDR3 DNA sequence: TGCAGCGTCGACCGGGGCCCGAACACCGGGGAGCTGTTTTTT. Translation gives CSVDRGPNTGELFF.

On this clone itself: Distinct nucleotide sequences in the sample also encode this CDR3. The J gene is TRBJ1-1, the V gene TRBV7-3; D unresolved. Germline V gives CDR1 SGHTA, CDR2 FQGTGA. V was clipped by 2 bases and J by 1 base, with 5 bases between them. CDR3 size: 13 residues. The CDR3 nucleotides are TGTGCCAGCAGCTTACTCGGGAACACTGAAGCTTTCTTT. Its protein is CASSLLGNTEAFF.

The V and J genes are TRBV7-8 and TRBJ1-5; D gene uncertain. The V and J ends lost 1 base and 9 bases respectively, with 7 bases between them. This CDR3 spans 12 amino acids. CDR1 and CDR2 (germline): SGHVS, FQNEAQ. This chain's CDR3 is CASSLEGRPQHF. The CDR3 region has the DNA TGTGCCAGCAGCTTAGAGGGTCGGCCCCAGCATTTT.

This clone was found a few times. This sample includes further DNA sequences coding for the same CDR3. The chain joins TRBV9 to TRBJ2-5, with 10 positions matching TRBD2. V was pared by 0 bases and J by 4 bases, with 3 bases of the junction left unmatched. CDR1 SGDLS and CDR2 YYNGEE come from the germline V gene. This CDR3 contains 15 residues. The CDR3 nucleotides read TGTGCCAGCAGCGTAGGGACTAGCGGTAGAGAGACCCAGTACTTC. This gives the protein CASSVGTSGRETQYF.

With regard to this clone: A far larger clone differs by one base, so this is likely a read error. Other DNA sequences in the sample encode the same CDR3. This chain links TRBV6-1 with TRBJ2-2, with D unresolved. This CDR3 contains 15 residues. Germline CDR1 is MNHNS and CDR2 is SASEGT. CDR3 residues: CASSEEEGNTGELFF. CDR3 sequence (DNA): TGTGCCAGCAGTGAAGAAGAAGGAAACACCGGAGAGCTGTTTTTT.

The chain employs TRBV7-2 and TRBJ2-2, with a tentative D call TRBD1 (5 bases). This CDR3 region has 13 residues. V gave up 5 bases and J gave up 8 bases, with 12 bases separating them. Germline V gives CDR1 SGHTA, CDR2 FQGNSA. The CDR3 DNA is TGTGCCAGCAGCAAGCAGGGTGCGGGGGAGCTGTTTTTT. Translated, it gives CASSKQGAGELFF.

Notes on this clone: This probably arose from a read error, given a far larger clone one base away. The chain carries TRBV27 and TRBJ1-5, with D possibly matching TRBD1 (6 bases). CDR1 and CDR2 from the germline V gene are MNHEY and SMNVEV (reference sequence). V lost 4 bases and J 5 bases, leaving 9 bases between the germline ends. The CDR3 consists of 13 residues. CDR3 sequence reads: CASSWTEDQPQHF. In DNA form, the CDR3 reads TGTGCCAGCAGTTGGACAGAAGATCAGCCCCAGCATTTT.

This CDR3 reads CASSLPAEGTNSPLHF. DNA for the CDR3: TGTGCCAGCAGCTTGCCGGCGGAGGGGACCAATTCACCCCTCCACTTT. The chain uses TRBV5-4 and TRBJ1-6, with D tentatively TRBD1 (5 bases). Deletions cut 1 base from V and 7 bases from J, with 15 bases between. The germline V gene has CDR1 SGHNT and CDR2 YYREEE (reference sequence). The CDR3 spans 16 residues.

The chain recombines TRBV4-1 with TRBJ2-7; 12 positions agree with TRBD2. Per germline, CDR1 MGHRA and CDR2 YSYEKL. V dropped 2 bases and J dropped 4; count of bases not matched to a gene: 3. The CDR3 extends over 15 amino acids. CDR3 DNA sequence: TGCGCCAGCAGCCAACAGACTAGCGGGAGTTACGAGCAGTACTTC. Translated: CASSQQTSGSYEQYF.

There are a few counts of this clone. V and J are TRBV7-9 and TRBJ1-2; 9 bases are shared with TRBD1. The CDR3 runs 13 residues. The trim removed 1 base at V and 8 bases at J, leaving 2 bases unmatched. CDR1 and CDR2 (germline): SEHNR, FQNEAQ (reference sequence). CDR3 residues: CASSLDGTGGYTF. CDR3 nucleotide sequence: TGTGCCAGCAGCTTAGATGGGACAGGGGGCTACACCTTC.

As to this clone: Other DNA sequences from this sample encode an identical CDR3 as well. V and J are TRBV7-3 and TRBJ2-3, with D uncertain. The germline V and J ends were trimmed by 1 base and 6 bases, with 8 bases remaining between them. The CDR3 is 13 amino acids. Per germline, CDR1 SGHTA and CDR2 FQGTGA. The CDR3 DNA follows: TGTGCCAGCAGCTTAAGACGTCAGGATACGCAGTATTTT. It encodes CASSLRRQDTQYF.

The chain recombines TRBV2 with TRBJ2-7; a possible D gene is TRBD1 (6 bases). The V and J ends lost 7 bases and 2 bases respectively, with 18 bases between them. Germline CDR1 is SNHLY and CDR2 is FYNNEI. CDR3 length equals 15 residues. The CDR3 reads CASNRDLISTYEQYF. CDR3 sequence (DNA): TGTGCCAGCAACAGGGACCTCATCTCAACCTACGAGCAGTACTTC.

This clone was seen a single time. This chain links TRBV7-3 with TRBJ1-1; TRBD1 matches at 7 bases. CDR3 length equals 14 residues. V was clipped by 4 bases and J by 1 base; unmatched bases: 3. Looked up from germline, CDR1 is SGHTA and CDR2 is FQGTGA. This chain's CDR3 is CASSSGQTNTEAFF. Written as DNA, the CDR3 is TGTGCCAGCAGCTCGGGACAGACGAACACTGAAGCTTTCTTT.

This clone was seen only once. The V call is TRBV2, the J call TRBJ2-2; D is possibly TRBD1 (5 bases). Trimming stripped 6 bases from V and 2 bases from J, with 10 bases between. This CDR3 has 14 amino acids. Germline CDR1 is SNHLY and CDR2 is FYNNEI. CDR3 in amino acids: CASSQGINTGELFF. The CDR3, as DNA: TGTGCCAGCAGCCAGGGCATTAACACCGGGGAGCTGTTTTTT.

The J gene is TRBJ2-1, the V gene TRBV30, with 7 bases fitting TRBD2. This CDR3 contains 14 residues. The V gene's germline CDR1 is GTSNPN and CDR2 SVGIG (reference sequence). V shed 3 bases, J shed 3 bases, and the junction held 5 bases outside the gene matches. In DNA, the CDR3 is TGTGCCTGGAGAGCGGGGACCAACTACAATGAGCAGTTCTTC. It specifies CAWRAGTNYNEQFF.

This chain uses TRBV7-6 with TRBJ1-3; tentatively, D is TRBD1 (5 bases). Trimming left V 8 bases short and J 0 bases short, with 17 bases between. CDR1 is SGHVS, CDR2 FNYEAQ, per germline. This CDR3 is built from 16 residues. CDR3 nucleotides: TGTGCCAGCGGTCCACCGGGGCTGAACTCTGGAAACACCATATATTTT. It is translated as CASGPPGLNSGNTIYF.